The T cell receptor (beta chain) under discussion was sequenced for a study of T-cell reconstitution after alpha-beta-depleted transplantation in children. Whole-study findings and limits: Surviving recipient T cells and thymic progenitors underlay high day-60 TCRbeta diversity in some patients. Approximately two months post-transplant, alpha-beta T cells reportedly originated from several hundred expanded graft clones.

The V segment lost 5 bases and the J segment 2 bases; nucleotides outside the gene matches: 5. The CDR3 is 14 residues long. The germline V gene has CDR1 SGHAT and CDR2 FQNNGV. A TCRbeta library incorporating unique molecular identifiers was prepared. One entry per CDR3 protein, called by TCRdb with MiXCR from the PCR reads. The repertoire has 350,000 to 500,000 distinct CDR3 sequences, approximately 42% of them found once; the top ten carry roughly a quarter. Note on this clonotype: Its antigen remains unidentified.

This rearrangement joins TRBV11-2 to TRBJ1-2; 7 bases are a match to TRBD1. Specimen: PBMCs, collected before TCRalphabeta/CD19-depleted stem cell transplant. The sequence came from a girl aged 2 to 9 with aplastic anemia, due to receive a stem cell transplant. CDR3 DNA sequence: TGTGCCAGCAGCCTTAACAGGGGCAACTATGGCTACACCTTC. Residues: CASSLNRGNYGYTF.